The entry that follows covers one T cell receptor (beta chain) sequence. Its recognized antigen is unknown. Per-nucleotide qualities are absent, and no much larger clonotype sits a single base away. Germline trimming amounts to 1 base on V and 0 bases on J, with 4 as the count of junction bases outside the gene matches. CDR1 and CDR2 are drawn from the germline V gene: SGHTA, FQGNSA. Measured from the cysteine to the phenylalanine, the CDR3 is 16 residues long. Of all the DNA, just the CDR3 is kept, 48 bases in frame from base 1. This sample is part of a study of control samples from healthy donors and cancer patients (dated by TCRdb to the early 2020s). Libraries were prepared through the immunoSEQ multiplex PCR assay. TCRdb obtained this table from immuneACCESS and retained in-frame rearrangements with V and J assigned. These tables miss some clones; where compared with another copy, unresolved V genes account for less than half of the shortfall, and the remainder is unexplained. This sample lists some 150,000 clones; 91% were detected once. The ten top clones hold roughly 1.6% of the sample.

This sequence was found in a woman aged 30 to 39 in good health. Material for sequencing was blood. This chain is built from TRBV7-2 and TRBJ2-5, and 8 bases in between align with TRBD2. The CDR3 region has the sequence CASSLVGGGNQETQYF. The DNA sequence reads TGTGCCAGCAGCTTAGTCGGGGGGGGGAACCAAGAGACCCAGTACTTC.